The clone carrying this T cell receptor beta chain has a single count. This record belongs to a study of blood T cell repertoires in COVID-19. Study summary: Samples of COVID-19 (acute and convalescent) were obtained from the United States, Italy and Spain. Sample material is recorded as cDNA or gDNA derived from T cells, B-cell-depleted T cells, or PBMCs.

Germline V CDR1 and CDR2: SQVTM, ANQGSEA. The germline V and J ends were trimmed by 6 bases and 2 bases, with 11 bases remaining between them. This CDR3 comprises 14 residues. In the original workflow: Nucleated cell number was recorded as an estimate derived from reference gene primer amplification. Using immunoSEQ multiplex PCR, the repertoire was profiled, and TCRdb retains in-frame clones only, with some absent. V, J and clone size derive from that table, while D and trimming were established from the DNA sequence. The sample lists 65,000 to 80,000 clones; roughly four fifths were seen once. The chain has TRBV29-1 and TRBJ1-6; the D gene is possibly TRBD1 (5 bases). The receptor was isolated from a human donor in a cohort sampled during active COVID-19. Sequencing was done on a sample of peripheral blood. DNA for the CDR3: TGCAGCGTAACTACAGGTGCCTATAATTCACCCCTCCACTTT. Translating gives CSVTTGAYNSPLHF.